The 10 T cell receptor beta chains below were found in one sample sequenced in a study of shared clonotypes between healthy human individuals. The protocol was immunoSEQ multiplex PCR, while the TCRdb copy is restricted to in-frame clones and leaves out a portion. The data contain approximately 2.5 million clones, approximately 93% of them singletons. Material: naive CD4+ T cells from PBMCs. Subset in this sample: CD45RA+ positively selected. The receptors derive from a man between 18 and 29 years old in good health. Some clones in this sample may be carry-over from other donors' samples.

The rearrangement joins TRBV18 to TRBJ2-7; D uncertain. There are 13 residues in the CDR3. V lost 1 base, J lost 5 bases, and 9 bases lay in between. Per the germline V gene, CDR1 is KGHSH and CDR2 is LQKENI. The CDR3 here is CASSPLGTDEQYF. The DNA for the CDR3 is TGTGCCAGCTCACCACTGGGAACCGACGAGCAGTACTTC. Full variable domain (remainder filled in from reference TRBV18 and TRBJ2-7): NAGVMQNPRHLVRRRGQEARLRCSPMKGHSHVYWYRQLPEEGLKFMVYLQKENIIDESGMPKERFSAEFPKEGPSILRIQQVVRGDSAAYFCASSPLGTDEQYFGPGTRLTVT.

For the CDR3, the DNA is TGCAGCGTTCACCTGGGACTAGCGGGGTACAATGAGCAGTTCTTC. As protein: CSVHLGLAGYNEQFF. This chain links TRBV29-1 with TRBJ2-1; TRBD2 matches at 13 bases. CDR3 length equals 15 residues. The germline V gene has CDR1 SQVTM and CDR2 ANQGSEA. The ends lost 5 bases at V and 4 bases at J; junction bases unmatched: 5.

The chain employs TRBV19 and TRBJ1-5; 10 nucleotides match TRBD1. The length of the CDR3 is 20 residues. Germline V lookup: CDR1 LNHDA, CDR2 SQIVND (reference sequence). The junction had 12 bases not matched to a gene; V was cut back by 0 bases and J by 1 base. The DNA of the CDR3 is TGTGCCAGTAGTATAGATAGCCAGGGACAGGGGTATGGGAGCAATCAGCCCCAGCATTTT. Its translation: CASSIDSQGQGYGSNQPQHF.

The chain recombines TRBV6-5 with TRBJ1-1; D gene ambiguous. Per the germline V gene, CDR1 is MNHEY and CDR2 is SVGAGI. CDR3 length: 11 amino acids. V was pared by 5 bases and J by 3 bases, with 4 bases between. The CDR3 region is CASSGHTEAFF. Written as DNA, the CDR3 is TGTGCCAGCAGTGGACACACTGAAGCTTTCTTT.

With respect to this clone: The sample carries other DNA sequences with the same CDR3. CDR3 in amino acids: CASSLGTDYEQYF. The CDR3 bases are TGCGCCAGCAGCTTGGGGACAGACTACGAGCAGTACTTC. The chain joins TRBV5-1 to TRBJ2-7; D possibly corresponds to TRBD1 (6 bases). Germline V CDR1 and CDR2: SGHRS, YFSETQ. This CDR3 is built from 13 residues. V shed 0 bases and J shed 3 bases, with 7 bases lying between them.

Details on this clone: This sample includes further DNA sequences coding for the same CDR3. V gene TRBV2 combines with J gene TRBJ2-3; 11 nucleotides match TRBD2. Trimming at V came to 6 bases and at J to 3 bases, leaving 2 bases not matched to a gene. The CDR3 has 14 amino acids. Germline CDR1 is SNHLY and CDR2 is FYNNEI. CDR3: CASSRTSGTDTQYF. In DNA, the CDR3 is TGTGCCAGCAGCCGGACTAGCGGGACAGATACGCAGTATTTT.

The rearrangement links TRBV4-1 to TRBJ2-4; D assignment may be TRBD1 or TRBD2 (5 bases each). The CDR3 covers 14 residues. Germline CDR1 is MGHRA and CDR2 is YSYEKL. V was shortened by 3 bases and J by 4 bases, with 10 bases between the two germline ends. The CDR3 region is CASSQAGTKNIQYF. The CDR3, as DNA: TGCGCCAGCAGCCAGGCAGGGACGAAAAACATTCAGTACTTC.

The V and J genes are TRBV29-1 and TRBJ2-5, with D hard to call. This CDR3 contains 12 residues. V dropped 5 bases and J dropped 3 bases, with 10 bases sitting between them. Germline V gene lookup returns CDR1 SQVTM and CDR2 ANQGSEA. The CDR3, as DNA: TGCAGCGTTAAGTCTGATGAAGAGACCCAGTACTTC. Translating it yields CSVKSDEETQYF.

This clone was seen just once. The chain combines TRBV5-4 with TRBJ2-6; TRBD1 aligns across 8 bases. Germline V gene lookup returns CDR1 SGHNT and CDR2 YYREEE (reference sequence). The CDR3 covers 15 residues. With 4 bases clipped from V and 4 bases from J, the junction kept 4 bases outside the gene matches. CDR3 in amino acids: CASSGDRRGANVLTF. The CDR3 DNA reads TGTGCCAGCAGCGGGGACAGGCGCGGGGCCAACGTCCTGACTTTC.

The chain recombines TRBV27 with TRBJ1-5; TRBD1 might be the D (6 bases). Trimming removed 7 bases from V and 1 base from J, with 14 bases in between. There are 15 residues in the CDR3. Germline values: CDR1 MNHEY, CDR2 SMNVEV (reference sequence). DNA for the CDR3: TGTGCCAGCACCCTCAAGGGGGGGAGCAATCAGCCCCAGCATTTT. Its translation: CASTLKGGSNQPQHF.